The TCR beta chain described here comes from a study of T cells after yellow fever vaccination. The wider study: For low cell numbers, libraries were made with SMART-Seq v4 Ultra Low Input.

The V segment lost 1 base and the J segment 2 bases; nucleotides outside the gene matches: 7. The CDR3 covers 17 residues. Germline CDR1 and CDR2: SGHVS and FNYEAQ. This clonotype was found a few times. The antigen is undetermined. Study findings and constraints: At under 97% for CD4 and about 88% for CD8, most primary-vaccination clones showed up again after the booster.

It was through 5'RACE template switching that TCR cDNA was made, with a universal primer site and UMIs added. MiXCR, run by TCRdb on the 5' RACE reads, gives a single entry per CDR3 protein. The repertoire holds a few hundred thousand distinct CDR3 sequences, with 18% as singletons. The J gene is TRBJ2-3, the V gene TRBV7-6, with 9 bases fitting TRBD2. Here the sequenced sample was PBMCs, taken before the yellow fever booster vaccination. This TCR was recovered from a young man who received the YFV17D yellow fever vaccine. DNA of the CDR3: TGTGCCAGCAGCTTAGGGGCTAGCGGGGCGTACACAGATACGCAGTATTTT. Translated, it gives CASSLGASGAYTDTQYF.